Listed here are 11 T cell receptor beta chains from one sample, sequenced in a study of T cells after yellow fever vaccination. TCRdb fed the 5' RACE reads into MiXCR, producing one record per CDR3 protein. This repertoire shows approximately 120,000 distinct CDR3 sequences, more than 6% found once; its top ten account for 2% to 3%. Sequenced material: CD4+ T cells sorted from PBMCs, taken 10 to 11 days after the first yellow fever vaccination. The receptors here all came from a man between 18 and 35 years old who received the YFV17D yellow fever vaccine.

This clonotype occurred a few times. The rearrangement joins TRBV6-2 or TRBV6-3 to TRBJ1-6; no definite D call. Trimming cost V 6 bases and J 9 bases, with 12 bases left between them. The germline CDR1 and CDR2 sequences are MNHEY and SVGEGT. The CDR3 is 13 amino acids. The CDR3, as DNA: TGTGCCAGCAGCCCGCGGGGTGGTTCACCCCTCCACTTT. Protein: CASSPRGGSPLHF.

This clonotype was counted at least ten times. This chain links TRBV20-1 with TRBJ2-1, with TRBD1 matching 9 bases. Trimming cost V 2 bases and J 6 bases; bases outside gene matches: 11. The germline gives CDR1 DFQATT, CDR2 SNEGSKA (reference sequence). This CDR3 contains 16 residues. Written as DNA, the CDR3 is TGCAGTGCTAGATCAATCCCGGGACAGGGAGTCAATGAGCAGTTCTTC. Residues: CSARSIPGQGVNEQFF.

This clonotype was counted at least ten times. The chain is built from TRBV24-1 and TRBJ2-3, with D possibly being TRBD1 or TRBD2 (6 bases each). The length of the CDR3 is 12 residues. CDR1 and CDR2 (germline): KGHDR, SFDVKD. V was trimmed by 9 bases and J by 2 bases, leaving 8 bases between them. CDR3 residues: CATGGLTDTQYF. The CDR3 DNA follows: TGTGCCACCGGGGGGCTCACAGATACGCAGTATTTT.

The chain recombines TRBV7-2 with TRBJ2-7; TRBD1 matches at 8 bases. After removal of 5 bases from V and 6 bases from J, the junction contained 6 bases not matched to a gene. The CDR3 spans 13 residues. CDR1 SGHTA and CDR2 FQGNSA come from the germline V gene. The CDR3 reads CASSPITGGEQYF. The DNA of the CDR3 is TGTGCCAGCAGCCCAATAACAGGGGGCGAGCAGTACTTC.

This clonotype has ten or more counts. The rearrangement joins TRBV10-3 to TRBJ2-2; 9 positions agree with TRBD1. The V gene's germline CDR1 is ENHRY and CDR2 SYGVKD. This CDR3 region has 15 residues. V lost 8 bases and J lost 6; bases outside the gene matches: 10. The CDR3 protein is CAIFGGTGIAGELFF. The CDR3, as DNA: TGTGCCATCTTCGGAGGGACAGGGATCGCCGGGGAGCTGTTTTTT.

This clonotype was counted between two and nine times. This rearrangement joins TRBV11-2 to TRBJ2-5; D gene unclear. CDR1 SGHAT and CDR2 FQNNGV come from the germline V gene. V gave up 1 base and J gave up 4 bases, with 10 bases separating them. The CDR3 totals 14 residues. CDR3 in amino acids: CASSLGLVPETQYF. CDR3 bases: TGTGCCAGCAGCTTAGGCTTGGTTCCAGAGACCCAGTACTTC.

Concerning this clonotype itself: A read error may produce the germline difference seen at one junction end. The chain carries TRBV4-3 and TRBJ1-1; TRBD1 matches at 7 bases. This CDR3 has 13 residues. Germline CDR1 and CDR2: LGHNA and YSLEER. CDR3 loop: CVSSQDRVMRAFF. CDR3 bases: TGCGTCAGCAGCCAAGACAGGGTCATGAGGGCTTTCTTT.

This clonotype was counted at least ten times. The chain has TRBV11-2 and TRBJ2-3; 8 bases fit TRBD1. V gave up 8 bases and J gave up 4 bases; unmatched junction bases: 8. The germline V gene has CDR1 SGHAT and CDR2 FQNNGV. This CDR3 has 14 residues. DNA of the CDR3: TGTGCCAGCGCTTGGACAGGGCTTGCAGATACGCAGTATTTT. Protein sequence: CASAWTGLADTQYF.

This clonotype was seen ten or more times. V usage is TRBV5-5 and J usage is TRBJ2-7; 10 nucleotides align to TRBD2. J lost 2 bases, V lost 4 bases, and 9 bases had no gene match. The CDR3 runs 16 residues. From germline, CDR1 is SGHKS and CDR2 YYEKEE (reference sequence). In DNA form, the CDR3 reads TGTGCCAGCAGCCAAATTCCCGGGACTAGCGCCTACGAGCAGTACGTC. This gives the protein CASSQIPGTSAYEQYV.

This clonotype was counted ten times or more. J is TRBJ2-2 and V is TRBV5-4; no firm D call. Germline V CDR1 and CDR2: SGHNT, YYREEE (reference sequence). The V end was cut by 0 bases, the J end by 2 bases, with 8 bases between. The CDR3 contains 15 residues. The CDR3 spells CASSLGAGNTGELFF. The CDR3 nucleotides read TGTGCCAGCAGCTTGGGGGCAGGCAACACCGGGGAGCTGTTTTTT.

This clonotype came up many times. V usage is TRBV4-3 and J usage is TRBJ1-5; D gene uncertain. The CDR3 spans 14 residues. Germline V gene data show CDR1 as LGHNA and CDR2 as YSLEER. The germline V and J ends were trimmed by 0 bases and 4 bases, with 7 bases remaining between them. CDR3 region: CASSQDAQNQPQHF. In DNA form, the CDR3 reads TGCGCCAGCAGCCAAGATGCCCAGAATCAGCCCCAGCATTTT.